The sequence of this T cell receptor beta chain was determined in a study of cytomegalovirus exposure and HLA in healthy donors. Study-level results: According to a later analysis, most TCR beta chains associated with CMV appeared HLA-restricted.

This clone was counted a few times. As yet, its antigen is unknown. It was with 60 Vbeta and 13 Jbeta primers that the PCR ran. Assay used: immunoSEQ multiplex PCR; TCRdb lists only in-frame clones, some missing. The sample includes 50,000 or so clones, around 68% seen only once; the top ten take just under 6.5%. The CDR3 extends over 16 amino acids. V was clipped by 6 bases and J by 4 bases; unmatched bases: 14. Germline CDR1 and CDR2: MNHNY and SVGAGI (reference sequence). The receptor's source is a man aged 30 to 39 in good health and CMV-seronegative. Sequencing input: PBMCs. The chain uses TRBV6-6 and TRBJ1-1, with TRBD1 identical over 7 bases. The CDR3 bases are TGTGCCAGCAGGGCGAGGACAGGACGGTCGGCCACTGAAGCTTTCTTT. Translation gives CASRARTGRSATEAFF.